This T cell receptor (beta chain) was identified during a study of T cells after yellow fever vaccination. Background on the study: Libraries from low-cell-number fractions were prepared with the SMART-Seq v4 Ultra Low Input RNA kit. General study points: Faster peaking, at day 5 versus 15, marked a secondary response that was weaker. Clones from primary vaccination mostly reappeared after the booster (over 95% CD4, about 85% CD8). Abundant bulk-population clonotypes could contaminate the FACS-sorted repertoires.

The CDR3 totals 15 residues. In germline, CDR1 is SGHRS, CDR2 YFSETQ. MiXCR was run by TCRdb on the 5' RACE reads, yielding one entry per CDR3 protein. The sample includes some 600,000 distinct CDR3 sequences, about 12% of them seen just once. This clonotype came up a few times. Antigen unknown. Mismatch with germline at one junction end may stem from a read error. The genes are TRBV5-1 and TRBJ2-2, with 9 bases identical to TRBD2. This clonotype was obtained from a young man who received the YFV17D yellow fever vaccine. The sample consisted of PBMCs, taken on the day of the yellow fever booster vaccination. CDR3: CASSLAGAGTGELFF. CDR3 DNA sequence: TGTGCCAGCAGTTTAGCGGGAGCGGGCACCGGGGAGCTGTTTTTT.